Listed below are T cell receptor beta chains from one sample, sequenced in a study of OX40 agonist ivuxolimab in advanced cancers. The assay was immunoSEQ multiplex PCR, and TCRdb's table has in-frame clones only and misses some. Among 37,000 or so clones, 86% were seen once, and the ten largest hold approximately 2.4%. The source material was CD4+ or CD8+ T cells sorted from blood, sampled in a trial of the OX40 agonist ivuxolimab. The receptors come from an adult with an advanced solid tumor such as melanoma, head and neck, liver or kidney cancer. The CDR3 runs from the conserved cysteine through the conserved F or W. A D gene is named only where the DNA matches it firmly. Size is omitted from some rows. Given values are once, few, many or a class for expanded clones.

j_call v_call clone_size d_call cdr3_aa cdr3_nt
TRBJ1-5 TRBV4-3 NA NA CASSQEADHNQPQHF TGCGCCAGCAGCCAAGAAGCGGACCACAATCAGCCCCAGCATTTT
TRBJ1-1 TRBV7-9 NA NA CASSLAGSAFF TGTGCCAGCAGCTTAGCAGGGTCGGCTTTCTTT
TRBJ1-6 TRBV6-5 NA NA CASSYSQSTLHF TGTGCCAGCAGTTACTCACAAAGTACCCTCCACTTT
TRBJ1-2 TRBV7-2 NA NA CASSLDSIHFGGYTF TGTGCCAGCAGCTTAGACAGCATCCACTTCGGGGGCTACACCTTC
TRBJ2-7 TRBV2 few TRBD1 CASRGPGQGEQYF TGTGCCAGCAGGGGACCGGGACAGGGAGAGCAGTACTTC
TRBJ1-1 TRBV5-4 NA NA CASSLDGPSRGSEAFF TGTGCCAGCAGCTTGGACGGCCCCTCGCGGGGCTCTGAAGCTTTCTTT
TRBJ1-6 TRBV6-5 once TRBD1 CASSYRYRGNSPLHF TGTGCCAGCAGTTACAGGTACAGGGGGAATTCACCCCTCCACTTT
TRBJ2-5 TRBV7-2 NA NA CASRPPQTVLKETQYF TGTGCCAGCAGGCCCCCCCAGACAGTTCTTAAAGAGACCCAGTACTTC
TRBJ2-7 TRBV30 NA TRBD1 CAWNYPRQGSYEQYF TGTGCCTGGAACTACCCGAGACAGGGTTCCTACGAGCAGTACTTC
TRBJ2-1 TRBV6-4 NA NA CASSEGEGDWQFF TGTGCCAGCAGTGAAGGTGAAGGGGACTGGCAGTTCTTC
TRBJ2-1 TRBV5-1 few TRBD2 CASSLARASGRNEQFF TGCGCCAGCAGCTTGGCTCGGGCTAGCGGACGCAATGAGCAGTTCTTC
TRBJ2-2 TRBV19 NA NA CASIRTGANTGELFF TGTGCCAGTATTAGGACGGGGGCAAACACCGGGGAGCTGTTTTTT
TRBJ1-5 TRBV6-5 NA NA CASSYLGGDQPQHF TGTGCCAGCAGTTACCTAGGGGGGGATCAGCCCCAGCATTTT
TRBJ2-1 TRBV9 NA NA CASSVASGQGNEQFF TGTGCCAGCAGCGTAGCTTCTGGGCAGGGCAATGAGCAGTTCTTC
TRBJ2-2 TRBV7-6 once TRBD2 CASSFGGGALNTGELFF TGTGCCAGCAGCTTCGGCGGGGGGGCACTGAACACCGGGGAGCTGTTTTTT
TRBJ2-2 TRBV5-8 few TRBD2 CASSRGRVTGELFF TGTGCCAGCAGCCGTGGGAGGGTCACCGGGGAGCTGTTTTTT
TRBJ2-5 TRBV7-9 NA NA CASSSGGQTQYF TGTGCCAGCAGCTCCGGGGGACAGACCCAGTACTTC
TRBJ1-2 TRBV9 NA TRBD1 CASSTGQGHIYGYTF TGTGCCAGCAGCACAGGACAGGGACATATCTATGGCTACACCTTC
TRBJ2-4 TRBV30 NA NA CAWNTGEENIQYF TGTGCCTGGAATACAGGGGAGGAAAACATTCAGTACTTC
TRBJ1-2 TRBV6-1 NA NA CASSLQNSGHEGYTF TGTGCCAGCAGCCTACAAAATTCGGGACACGAGGGCTACACCTTC
TRBJ2-5 TRBV5-1 NA TRBD2 CASSLGTSGGGETQYF TGCGCCAGCAGCTTGGGGACTAGCGGGGGCGGGGAGACCCAGTACTTC
TRBJ1-4 TRBV4-3 NA NA CASSQDTAGVEKLFF TGCGCCAGCAGCCAAGATACAGCAGGGGTTGAAAAACTGTTTTTT
TRBJ2-1 TRBV5-4 NA NA CASSSTLGTRSSYNEQFF TGTGCCAGCAGCTCCACCCTGGGGACTCGGAGCTCCTACAATGAGCAGTTCTTC
TRBJ1-4 TRBV4-2 NA NA CASSQDFGAEKLFF TGTGCCAGCAGCCAAGATTTTGGGGCTGAAAAACTGTTTTTT
TRBJ2-5 TRBV7-3 once TRBD1 CASSFTGGEETQYF TGTGCCAGCAGCTTTACAGGGGGCGAAGAGACCCAGTACTTC
TRBJ2-3 TRBV28 NA NA CASVRRDTQYF TGTGCCAGCGTTAGGAGAGATACGCAGTATTTT
TRBJ2-2 TRBV5-8 NA TRBD2 CASSKFGGADTGELFF TGTGCCAGCAGCAAATTCGGGGGGGCGGACACCGGGGAGCTGTTTTTT
TRBJ1-1 TRBV4-3 NA NA CASSPQNRVDTEAFF TGCGCCAGCAGCCCACAGAACAGGGTGGACACTGAAGCTTTCTTT
TRBJ1-2 TRBV4-2 NA NA CASSQDRELYGYTF TGTGCCAGCAGCCAAGACCGGGAACTCTATGGCTACACCTTC
TRBJ1-6 TRBV2 NA NA CASRRGSNSPLHF TGTGCCAGCAGAAGGGGCTCTAATTCACCCCTCCACTTT
TRBJ2-4 TRBV30 NA NA CAWARDAQNIQYF TGTGCCTGGGCGCGGGACGCCCAAAACATTCAGTACTTC
TRBJ2-5 TRBV5-6 NA TRBD1 CASSPGTGGFGETQYF TGTGCCAGCAGCCCCGGGACAGGGGGCTTCGGAGAGACCCAGTACTTC
TRBJ2-1 TRBV7-3 NA TRBD1 CASSNRGLAYNEQFF TGTGCCAGCAGCAACAGGGGCTTGGCCTACAATGAGCAGTTCTTC
TRBJ2-2 TRBV5-5 few NA CASSLRSANTGELFF TGTGCCAGCAGCTTGAGGTCTGCGAACACCGGGGAGCTGTTTTTT
TRBJ1-1 TRBV2 NA TRBD1 CASSAGQGGRYMNTEAFF TGTGCCAGCAGTGCGGGACAGGGGGGCCGATATATGAACACTGAAGCTTTCTTT
TRBJ2-1 TRBV5-1 NA NA CASSLASFNEQFF TGCGCCAGCAGCTTGGCCAGCTTCAATGAGCAGTTCTTC
TRBJ2-3 TRBV5-1 NA NA CASSDPDTQYF TGCGCCAGCAGTGATCCAGATACGCAGTATTTT
TRBJ1-3 TRBV19 NA NA CASRGERRYSGNTIYF TGTGCCAGTAGGGGAGAGCGGCGTTACTCTGGAAACACCATATATTTT
TRBJ2-1 TRBV7-8 once TRBD2 CASSPPRTSGLYNEQFF TGTGCCAGCAGCCCCCCCCGGACTAGCGGGTTATACAATGAGCAGTTCTTC
TRBJ1-4 TRBV6-5 NA TRBD1 CASSYTGGGKLFF TGTGCCAGCAGTTACACAGGGGGGGGAAAACTGTTTTTT
TRBJ1-6 TRBV11-2 NA TRBD1 CASSVTFGQGNNSPLHF TGTGCCAGCAGCGTAACCTTTGGACAGGGAAATAATTCACCCCTCCACTTT
TRBJ2-2 TRBV5-4 NA NA CASSLEGRGTGELFF TGTGCCAGCAGCTTGGAGGGCAGGGGCACCGGGGAGCTGTTTTTT
TRBJ1-4 TRBV2 NA TRBD1 CASSHKGAYEKLFF TGTGCCAGCAGTCATAAGGGGGCGTATGAAAAACTGTTTTTT
TRBJ1-6 TRBV7-8 NA NA CASSLDSYNSPLHF TGTGCCAGCAGCCTCGACAGCTATAATTCACCCCTCCACTTT
TRBJ2-5 TRBV9 NA TRBD2 CASSPSQLAPETQYF TGTGCCAGCAGCCCCTCCCAACTAGCGCCAGAGACCCAGTACTTC
TRBJ2-4 TRBV2 NA NA CASSDGFLAKNIQYF TGTGCCAGCAGTGACGGCTTTCTAGCCAAAAACATTCAGTACTTC
TRBJ1-2 TRBV11-2 NA TRBD1 CASSARDSGYTF TGTGCCAGCAGCGCGAGGGACAGCGGCTACACCTTC